This T cell receptor (beta chain) emerged from a study of human T cells and chemical hapten exposure. In TCRdb, the RACE reads were re-called with MiXCR into one record per CDR3 protein. The repertoire holds more than 100,000 distinct CDR3 sequences, with approximately 15% as singletons. The CDR3 has 16 amino acids. In germline, CDR1 is MGHRA, CDR2 YSYEKL. Unmatched junction bases numbered 6, after V lost 1 base and J lost 6 bases. Documented time point: patch test 1, 2 weeks after DPC sensitization. Treatment: therapeutic diphenylcyclopropenone sensitization with weekly scalp DPC. The rearrangement joins TRBV4-1 to TRBJ1-6, with TRBD1 matching 7 bases. The clonotype comes from a man aged 18 to 30 with alopecia areata. Some clones in this sample may be carry-over from other donors' samples. The source was whole blood, collected in connection with sensitization to the hapten diphenylcyclopropenone (DPC). CDR3 in amino acids: CASSQGQGRGNSPLHF. In DNA, the CDR3 is TGCGCCAGCAGCCAAGGACAGGGAAGAGGTAATTCACCCCTCCACTTT.